Listed below are T cell receptor beta chains from one sample, sequenced in a study of cytomegalovirus exposure and HLA in healthy donors. Sequencing was performed with immunoSEQ multiplex PCR; in TCRdb, only in-frame clones are kept and a portion is missing. The sample records fewer than 150,000 clones, approximately 70% being singletons. Sequencing was performed on PBMCs. The source is a human donor in good health. Each CDR3 is given with its conserved first and last residue. A D gene is named only where the DNA matches it firmly. A row's size may be missing; if present it is once, few, many or a size class.

TRBV27	.	.	TRBJ2-2	CASSFSGTGELFF	TGTGCCAGCAGTTTCTCCGGCACCGGGGAGCTGTTTTTT
TRBV6-5	once	.	TRBJ1-2	CASSYARVSAGGYTF	TGTGCCAGCAGTTACGCCCGGGTATCCGCGGGTGGCTACACCTTC
TRBV7-9	.	TRBD2	TRBJ2-1	CASILPRLAGYNEQFF	TGTGCCAGCATCCTACCTAGGCTAGCGGGATACAATGAGCAGTTCTTC
TRBV5-4	few	TRBD2	TRBJ2-5	CASSPTPPGLAGRETQYF	TGTGCCAGCAGTCCAACCCCTCCGGGACTAGCGGGAAGAGAGACCCAGTACTTC
TRBV2	.	.	TRBJ1-5	CASREGGYSNQPQHF	TGTGCCAGCAGGGAGGGCGGCTATAGCAATCAGCCCCAGCATTTT
TRBV18	.	.	TRBJ1-3	CASSPRFWRISGNTIYF	TGTGCCAGCTCACCTCGATTTTGGAGGATCTCTGGAAACACCATATATTTT
TRBV6-5	few	.	TRBJ2-7	CASSYSSGRQPYEQYF	TGTGCCAGCAGTTACTCGAGCGGGCGTCAACCCTACGAGCAGTACTTC
TRBV7-2	few	TRBD1	TRBJ1-5	CASSPEGQEFYSNQPQHF	TGTGCCAGCAGCCCAGAGGGACAGGAGTTTTATAGCAATCAGCCCCAGCATTTT
TRBV5-1	once	.	TRBJ1-5	CASSLVEWTVDQPQHF	TGCGCCAGCAGCTTGGTGGAATGGACAGTGGATCAGCCCCAGCATTTT
TRBV5-1	.	TRBD2	TRBJ2-5	CASSLTSGIQETQYF	TGCGCCAGCAGCTTAACTAGCGGGATCCAAGAGACCCAGTACTTC
TRBV5-4	.	TRBD1	TRBJ1-1	CASSLGQGNEAFF	TGTGCCAGCAGCTTGGGACAGGGGAATGAAGCTTTCTTT
TRBV5-6	.	.	TRBJ2-2	CASSPPHPSTGMFF	TGTGCCAGCAGCCCACCCCACCCCTCAACAGGGATGTTTTTT
TRBV28	.	.	TRBJ2-2	CASSLSYTGELFF	TGTGCCAGTTCCCTGTCCTACACCGGGGAGCTGTTTTTT
TRBV5-5	.	.	TRBJ2-7	CASSLQAGPYEQYF	TGTGCCAGCAGCCTACAAGCGGGCCCCTACGAGCAGTACTTC
TRBV28	.	.	TRBJ2-7	CASSPTPRVSYEQYF	TGTGCCAGCAGCCCGACTCCCCGAGTTTCCTACGAGCAGTACTTC
TRBV28	.	TRBD1	TRBJ2-5	CASSLGQEETQYF	TGTGCCAGCAGTCTCGGACAGGAAGAGACCCAGTACTTC
TRBV11-2	.	.	TRBJ2-2	CASSPSGVRTGELFF	TGTGCCAGCAGCCCCTCAGGGGTTCGGACCGGGGAGCTGTTTTTT
TRBV4-1	.	.	TRBJ2-2	CASSLAAGTGELFF	TGCGCCAGCAGCCTAGCGGCGGGGACCGGGGAGCTGTTTTTT
TRBV7-6	.	TRBD1	TRBJ1-4	CASSLAGTGVNEKLFF	TGTGCCAGCAGCTTAGCTGGGACAGGGGTCAATGAAAAACTGTTTTTT
TRBV7-3	.	.	TRBJ2-2	CASSSNPNPEPTGELFF	TGTGCCAGCAGCTCAAACCCGAACCCAGAACCCACCGGGGAGCTGTTTTTT